This is a list of T cell receptor beta chains from one sample in a study of radiation and T cells in renal cell carcinoma. TCRdb keeps only in-frame clones here, not all; method: immunoSEQ multiplex PCR. Among about 130,000 clones, approximately 78% were seen once, and the ten largest hold under 4%. This specimen consisted of blood, obtained from a patient whose treatment included radiotherapy and nephrectomy. These receptors all stem from a woman aged 55-69 years with renal cell carcinoma. Each CDR3 is given with its conserved first and last residue. D genes are given only for firm matches. Only some rows state a clone size, as once, few, many or a class for expanded clones.

cdr3_length	d_call	v_call	clone_size	j_call	cdr3_aa	cdr3_nt
12	-	TRBV18	-	TRBJ2-5	CASSPLQETQYF	TGTGCCAGCTCACCCCTCCAAGAGACCCAGTACTTC
16	TRBD1	TRBV28	-	TRBJ2-7	CASSYSGTGHPYEQYF	TGTGCCAGCAGCTACTCCGGGACAGGGCACCCCTACGAGCAGTACTTC
13	-	TRBV19	-	TRBJ1-1	CASTGTMNTEAFF	TGTGCCAGTACTGGTACCATGAACACTGAAGCTTTCTTT
15	TRBD1	TRBV2	-	TRBJ2-3	CASSRGQGTTDTQYF	TGTGCCAGCAGTAGGGGACAGGGGACAACAGATACGCAGTATTTT
14	-	TRBV9	-	TRBJ1-4	CASSVGGPNEKLFF	TGTGCCAGCAGCGTAGGGGGTCCTAATGAAAAACTGTTTTTT
15	TRBD1	TRBV6-6	-	TRBJ2-7	CASSRRQGANYEQYF	TGTGCCAGCAGTAGGCGACAGGGGGCTAACTACGAGCAGTACTTC
12	TRBD1	TRBV28	-	TRBJ2-7	CATRQGAGEQYF	TGTGCCACGAGACAGGGGGCCGGGGAGCAGTACTTC
14	-	TRBV7-2	-	TRBJ2-1	CASSFRGTYNEQFF	TGTGCCAGCAGCTTTCGGGGCACCTACAATGAGCAGTTCTTC
15	-	TRBV9	few	TRBJ2-1	CASTGGLAAYNEQFF	TGTGCCAGCACCGGGGGGCTAGCGGCCTACAATGAGCAGTTCTTC
16	-	TRBV28	-	TRBJ1-6	CASSLFDSVVNSPLHF	TGTGCCAGCAGTTTGTTTGACAGTGTCGTAAATTCACCCCTCCACTTT
14	-	TRBV5-5	once	TRBJ2-7	CASSPPPPSYEQYF	TGTGCCAGCAGCCCCCCGCCCCCCTCCTACGAGCAGTACTTC
15	-	TRBV15	-	TRBJ2-7	CATSRDLGEGYEQYF	TGTGCCACCAGCAGAGATTTAGGAGAGGGATACGAGCAGTACTTC
22	-	TRBV21-1	once	TRBJ2-1	CASSTYRDEAQTSGTTYNEQFF	TGTGCCAGCAGCACGTACCGCGACGAAGCCCAGACTAGCGGGACAACCTACAATGAGCAGTTCTTC
15	TRBD1	TRBV7-2	-	TRBJ1-1	CASSTRTGIHTEAFF	TGTGCCAGCAGCACCCGGACAGGGATCCACACTGAAGCTTTCTTT
15	TRBD1	TRBV27	-	TRBJ1-2	CASSLWAGGGYGYTF	TGTGCCAGCAGTTTATGGGCAGGGGGAGGCTATGGCTACACCTTC
18	TRBD1	TRBV7-9	-	TRBJ1-2	CASSTRTGQLGTNYGYTF	TGTGCCAGCAGCACTCGTACGGGACAGTTGGGGACTAACTATGGCTACACCTTC
13	-	TRBV5-1	-	TRBJ1-2	CAGSLQGTDGYTF	TGCGCCGGCAGCTTGCAGGGTACGGATGGCTACACCTTC
15	-	TRBV4-1	-	TRBJ2-2	CASSQGQLNTGELFF	TGCGCCAGCAGCCAGGGTCAGTTGAACACCGGGGAGCTGTTTTTT
12	-	TRBV6-1	-	TRBJ2-5	CASDLYQETQYF	TGTGCCAGCGATCTCTACCAAGAGACCCAGTACTTC
15	TRBD1	TRBV28	-	TRBJ2-7	CASSLYRQGTYEQYF	TGTGCCAGCAGTTTATATCGACAGGGCACCTACGAGCAGTACTTC
16	-	TRBV7-2	-	TRBJ1-3	CASSLLSGSSGNTIYF	TGTGCCAGCAGCTTATTGAGTGGGAGCTCTGGAAACACCATATATTTT
14	-	TRBV7-2	-	TRBJ2-3	CASSLGVGSDTQYF	TGTGCCAGCAGCTTAGGGGTGGGATCAGATACGCAGTATTTT
15	-	TRBV19	-	TRBJ1-1	CASSTSPAGRAEAFF	TGTGCCAGTAGCACAAGCCCGGCAGGGAGGGCTGAAGCTTTCTTT
19	TRBD1	TRBV19	-	TRBJ1-2	CASTPLTRGRGRDNYGYTF	TGTGCCAGTACTCCTCTAACCAGGGGCAGGGGGCGCGATAACTATGGCTACACCTTC
15	-	TRBV9	-	TRBJ2-3	CASSGGILSTDTQYF	TGTGCCAGCAGCGGAGGAATCCTTAGCACAGATACGCAGTATTTT
12	-	TRBV9	-	TRBJ2-5	CASSVDQETQYF	TGTGCCAGCAGCGTAGACCAAGAGACCCAGTACTTC
15	TRBD1	TRBV2	few	TRBJ1-4	CASRYRDSFLEKLFF	TGTGCCAGCAGATACCGGGACAGTTTTCTTGAAAAACTGTTTTTT
15	-	TRBV7-9	few	TRBJ1-1	CASSLGGSLNTEAFF	TGTGCCAGCAGCTTAGGAGGAAGTCTGAACACTGAAGCTTTCTTT